This T cell receptor (beta chain) comes out of a study of blood T cell repertoires in COVID-19. Study details: The cDNA or gDNA used as material had been derived from T cells, B-cell-depleted T cells, or PBMCs.

The CDR3 is 14 residues long. The ends lost 3 bases at V and 7 bases at J; junction bases unmatched: 4. Germline V gene lookup returns CDR1 ENHRY and CDR2 SYGVKD. Original processing methods: Reference gene primer amplification yielded estimated nucleated cell counts. Assay used: immunoSEQ multiplex PCR; TCRdb lists only in-frame clones, some missing. Clone size and V and J calls were adopted from that table, with D and trimming inferred from the DNA. The table includes about 180,000 clones, 80% to 90% detected once. This clonotype was obtained from a woman aged 50 to 60 with COVID-19, enrolled during active disease. Material for sequencing was peripheral blood. The chain combines TRBV10-3 with TRBJ2-1, with 9 nucleotides matching TRBD1. The CDR3: CAISDLTGGNEQFF. In DNA form, the CDR3 reads TGTGCCATCAGTGATTTGACAGGGGGGAATGAGCAGTTCTTC.